This TCR beta chain was identified in a study of T cells after yellow fever vaccination (dated by TCRdb to about 2019). Study-wide context: The SMART-Seq v4 Ultra Low Input RNA kit was used to prepare libraries from fractions with low cell numbers. To follow T-cell clones before and after primary and booster YFV17D yellow fever vaccination, bulk TCR alpha and beta repertoires were sequenced over time. Two healthy male donors, one aged 18 to 30 and one aged 30 to 40 years, were included in the cohort. Bulk PBMC replicates and cell subsets were isolated from blood drawn at multiple timepoints before and after both primary and secondary immunization. Study-wide findings and limitations: Most clones expanded after primary vaccination (about 96% of CD4 and 70% to 90% of CD8) were re-detected after the booster, suggesting that broad memory maintenance occurred. FACS-sorted repertoires could contain abundant contaminating clonotypes from the bulk population, so computational filtering was required. Because only two donors were included in the study, the extent to which the findings can be generalized is limited. The secondary T-cell response was weaker than the primary response but faster, peaking on day 5 instead of day 15. A small share of clonotypes occurred in both CD4 and CD8 compartments, likely arising from convergent recombination.

Looking up the germline V gene (reference sequence) yields CDR1 DFQATT and CDR2 SNEGSKA. Reading from cysteine to phenylalanine, the CDR3 counts 13 amino acids. Left in the record is the CDR3 DNA by itself, 39 bases read in frame from the first base. Deletion took 5 bases off V and 12 bases off J, with a span of 20 bases between the germline ends. Synthesis of TCR cDNA relied on 5'RACE template switching, a step that introduced a universal primer site along with unique molecular identifiers. Priming of cDNA synthesis was performed from both the TCR alpha and TCR beta constant segments. Libraries were amplified in two PCR steps, with sample barcodes and sequencing adapters added in the second step. Sequencing of the libraries was done on either Illumina HiSeq 2500 (2x100 bp) or NovaSeq (2x150 bp). Turning to the authors' computational methods: MIGEC handled demultiplexing of reads and collapsing into UMI consensus sequences, while MiXCR performed V(D)J alignment. Clonotypes responding to the vaccine were identified with edgeR on replicate PBMC samples, with the criteria of FDR below 0.01 and a log2 fold change above 5 up to day 15. Each bulk clonotype was labeled CD4 or CD8 based on which sequenced repertoire, CD4 or CD8, contained the clonotype at higher abundance. TCRdb itself trimmed the public reads at Q25 with fastp, ran MiXCR and retained productive beta chains. CDR3 protein sequences are deduplicated, and each keeps its most common genes and DNA. Clone size and V and J calls follow TCRdb, not the original study. The sample includes fewer than 85,000 distinct CDR3 sequences, with 7.7% observed a single time. 41% of the sample belongs to the ten largest clones.

The sample's treatment or condition, from its label and the paper: live attenuated yellow fever vaccine strain. A standard Ficoll-Paque protocol was used to isolate PBMCs from peripheral blood. Dynabeads CD4 and CD8 positive selection kits were used to isolate CD4 and CD8 T-cell fractions. RNA was extracted with TriZol from bulk PBMCs, CD4 and CD8 fractions, and dextramer-positive and dextramer-negative fractions. In this sample, this clonotype turned up a few times. Its target antigen remains unknown. No base-level quality is on record; no much larger clone is a single base apart. This sample comprised CD8+ T cells sorted from PBMCs, obtained on the day of the yellow fever booster vaccination. The rearrangement combines TRBV20-1 with TRBJ2-4; the D segment might be TRBD1 or TRBD2, since each matches 5 bases. The receptor was isolated from a man aged 25 to 45 who received the YFV17D yellow fever vaccine. The DNA sequence reads TGCAGTGCTTTCGGTCCAGGGTCGGCGGGTCAGTACTTC. Its protein product is CSAFGPGSAGQYF.